This section outlines one T cell receptor beta chain sequence together with its context. Its matching antigen is unknown. CDR1 and CDR2 from the germline V gene are MDHEN and SYDVKM. The CDR3 is 14 amino acids. Trimming pared 5 bases from V and 4 bases from J, leaving 14 bases between. The protocol was immunoSEQ multiplex PCR, while the TCRdb copy is restricted to in-frame clones and leaves out a portion. The sample includes about 58,000 clones, around 78% of them seen just once. This specimen comes from a study of OX40 agonist ivuxolimab in advanced cancers. Across the whole study: Patients were dosed with the agonistic anti-OX40 (CD134) antibody ivuxolimab. Study findings and constraints: Within 6 weeks, CD4+ and CD8+ blood T cells expanded clonally at 0.1 to 3.0 mg/kg.

The clonotype originates from an adult with an advanced solid tumor such as melanoma, head and neck, liver or kidney cancer. The V and J genes are TRBV28 and TRBJ1-2, with D possibly TRBD1 on 5 matching bases. The sequenced sample was CD4+ or CD8+ T cells sorted from blood, obtained in a trial of the OX40 agonist ivuxolimab. This CDR3 is CASSPGRAGYGYTF. DNA of the CDR3: TGTGCCAGCAGTCCCGGCAGGGCGGGCTATGGCTACACCTTC.